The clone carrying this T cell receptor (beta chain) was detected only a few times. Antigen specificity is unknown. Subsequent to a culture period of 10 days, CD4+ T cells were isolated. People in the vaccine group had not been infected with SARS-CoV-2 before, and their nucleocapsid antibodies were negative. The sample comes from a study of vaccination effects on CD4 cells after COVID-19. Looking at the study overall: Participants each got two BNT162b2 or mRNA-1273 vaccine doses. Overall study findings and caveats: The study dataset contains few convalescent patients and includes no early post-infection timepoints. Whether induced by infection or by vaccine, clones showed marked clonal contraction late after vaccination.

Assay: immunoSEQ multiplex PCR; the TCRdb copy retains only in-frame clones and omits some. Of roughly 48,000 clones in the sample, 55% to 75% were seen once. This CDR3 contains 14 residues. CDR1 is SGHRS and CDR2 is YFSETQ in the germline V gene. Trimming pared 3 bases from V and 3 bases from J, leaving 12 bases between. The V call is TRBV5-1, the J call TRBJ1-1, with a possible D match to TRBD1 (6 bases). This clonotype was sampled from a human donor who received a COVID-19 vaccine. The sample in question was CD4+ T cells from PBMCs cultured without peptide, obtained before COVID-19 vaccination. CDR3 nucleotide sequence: TGCGCCAGCAGCTATTCCAGGGGAGACACTGAAGCTTTCTTT. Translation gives CASSYSRGDTEAFF.